This TCR beta chain was identified during a study of cytomegalovirus exposure and HLA in healthy donors. Trimming took off 8 bases at V and 8 bases at J, with 15 bases between the two ends. Germline CDR1 reads MNHNS; CDR2 reads SASEGT. The CDR3 runs 13 residues. Study-level results: Among the sequence variants, a highly shared cluster was likely an artifact of sequencing.

PCR primers comprised 60 Vbeta and 13 Jbeta primers. Some clones are missing from TCRdb's copy, which holds only in-frame ones; the method was immunoSEQ multiplex PCR. The sample includes over 150,000 clones, 65% to 85% of them seen just once. Likely unrecorded immune exposures existed in these nominally healthy donors. As concerns this clone: Its target is not known.

The V call is TRBV6-1, the J call TRBJ2-2, with D possibly being TRBD2 (5 bases). The sequenced material came from PBMCs. This TCR was sampled from a boy under 10 years old in good health and CMV-seronegative. CDR3 loop: CASRQRASGELFF. Written as DNA, the CDR3 is TGTGCCAGCCGGCAGAGGGCGTCTGGGGAGCTGTTTTTT.